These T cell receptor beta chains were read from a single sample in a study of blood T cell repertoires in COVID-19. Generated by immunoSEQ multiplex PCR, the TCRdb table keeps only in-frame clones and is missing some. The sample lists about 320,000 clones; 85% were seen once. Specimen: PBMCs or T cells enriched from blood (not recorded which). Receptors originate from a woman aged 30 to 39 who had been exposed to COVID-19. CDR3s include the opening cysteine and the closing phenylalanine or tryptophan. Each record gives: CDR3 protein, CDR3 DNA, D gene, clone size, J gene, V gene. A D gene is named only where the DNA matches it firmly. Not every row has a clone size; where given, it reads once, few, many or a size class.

CDR3aa: CASSPLQIPTNEKLFF
CDR3nt: TGCGCCAGCAGCCCTTTACAGATTCCAACTAATGAAAAACTGTTTTTT
d_gene: -
abundance: -
j_gene: TRBJ1-4
v_gene: TRBV4-1

CDR3aa: CASSQSGKRQQFF
CDR3nt: TGTGCCAGCTCGCAATCCGGGAAACGGCAGCAGTTCTTC
d_gene: -
abundance: -
j_gene: TRBJ2-1
v_gene: TRBV27

CDR3aa: CASSLTGTNSYEQYF
CDR3nt: TGCGCCAGCAGCTTGACAGGGACCAACTCCTACGAGCAGTACTTC
d_gene: -
abundance: -
j_gene: TRBJ2-7
v_gene: TRBV5-1

CDR3aa: CASSLNGGGYTF
CDR3nt: TGTGCCAGCAGTTTAAACGGGGGAGGCTACACCTTC
d_gene: -
abundance: few
j_gene: TRBJ1-2
v_gene: TRBV27

CDR3aa: CASSTSGGDVKTQYF
CDR3nt: TGTGCCAGCTCAACATCCGGGGGGGATGTGAAGACCCAGTACTTC
d_gene: TRBD2
abundance: -
j_gene: TRBJ2-5
v_gene: TRBV18

CDR3aa: CASSLNQANTGELFF
CDR3nt: TGTGCCAGCAGCTTAAATCAGGCGAACACCGGGGAGCTGTTTTTT
d_gene: -
abundance: -
j_gene: TRBJ2-2
v_gene: TRBV7-2

CDR3aa: CAISSGDYEQYF
CDR3nt: TGTGCCATCAGTTCCGGGGACTACGAGCAGTACTTC
d_gene: -
abundance: -
j_gene: TRBJ2-7
v_gene: TRBV10-3

CDR3aa: CASSLQGPNQPQHF
CDR3nt: TGTGCCAGCAGTTTGCAGGGGCCCAATCAGCCCCAGCATTTT
d_gene: -
abundance: -
j_gene: TRBJ1-5
v_gene: TRBV27

CDR3aa: CASSLESGGRVEQFF
CDR3nt: TGTGCCAGCAGCTTAGAGTCGGGGGGGCGTGTTGAGCAGTTCTTC
d_gene: TRBD2
abundance: -
j_gene: TRBJ2-1
v_gene: TRBV7-2

CDR3aa: CASSMGLITGELFF
CDR3nt: TGTGCCAGTAGTATGGGACTTATCACCGGGGAGCTGTTTTTT
d_gene: -
abundance: -
j_gene: TRBJ2-2
v_gene: TRBV19

CDR3aa: CASSSYGDSNQPQHF
CDR3nt: TGTGCCAGCAGCTCTTACGGGGATAGCAATCAGCCCCAGCATTTT
d_gene: -
abundance: -
j_gene: TRBJ1-5
v_gene: TRBV7-9

CDR3aa: CASRQQGAGTDTQYF
CDR3nt: TGTGCCAGCAGGCAACAGGGGGCTGGGACAGATACGCAGTATTTT
d_gene: TRBD1
abundance: -
j_gene: TRBJ2-3
v_gene: TRBV6-5

CDR3aa: CASSPLGGYGNTIYF
CDR3nt: TGTGCCAGCAGCCCCCTCGGGGGGTATGGAAACACCATATATTTT
d_gene: -
abundance: -
j_gene: TRBJ1-3
v_gene: TRBV3-1/TRBV3-2

CDR3aa: CASSQEARGGDYGYTF
CDR3nt: TGTGCCAGCAGCCAAGAGGCCCGGGGTGGGGACTATGGCTACACCTTC
d_gene: -
abundance: few
j_gene: TRBJ1-2
v_gene: TRBV4-2

CDR3aa: CAWSVIHSQETQYF
CDR3nt: TGTGCCTGGAGTGTAATCCACAGCCAAGAGACCCAGTACTTC
d_gene: -
abundance: -
j_gene: TRBJ2-5
v_gene: TRBV30

CDR3aa: CASSLAQKRWDTQYF
CDR3nt: TGTGCCAGCAGCTTAGCGCAAAAGAGGTGGGATACGCAGTATTTT
d_gene: -
abundance: -
j_gene: TRBJ2-3
v_gene: TRBV7-8

CDR3aa: CASSLDGGSSYNSPLHF
CDR3nt: TGCGCCAGCAGCTTGGATGGCGGAAGCTCCTATAATTCACCCCTCCACTTT
d_gene: -
abundance: -
j_gene: TRBJ1-6
v_gene: TRBV5-1

CDR3aa: CAWSVPGDNQPQHF
CDR3nt: TGTGCCTGGAGTGTACCGGGGGACAATCAGCCCCAGCATTTT
d_gene: -
abundance: -
j_gene: TRBJ1-5
v_gene: TRBV30

CDR3aa: CASSLASRGFGYTF
CDR3nt: TGCGCCAGCAGCTTGGCGTCCAGGGGGTTTGGCTACACCTTC
d_gene: TRBD1
abundance: once
j_gene: TRBJ1-2
v_gene: TRBV5-1

CDR3aa: CASSQPTSNSYNEQFF
CDR3nt: TGCGCCAGCAGCCAACCGACTAGCAACTCCTACAATGAGCAGTTCTTC
d_gene: TRBD2
abundance: -
j_gene: TRBJ2-1
v_gene: TRBV4-1

CDR3aa: CASSLTGDFKNIQYF
CDR3nt: TGTGCCAGTAGCCTGACAGGGGACTTCAAAAACATTCAGTACTTC
d_gene: TRBD1
abundance: -
j_gene: TRBJ2-4
v_gene: TRBV19

CDR3aa: CASSPDRGRDAEAFF
CDR3nt: TGTGCCAGTAGTCCGGACAGGGGGAGGGACGCTGAAGCTTTCTTT
d_gene: TRBD1
abundance: -
j_gene: TRBJ1-1
v_gene: TRBV19

CDR3aa: CATSRELGVGRPPQYQPQHF
CDR3nt: TGTGCCACCAGCAGAGAACTCGGGGTCGGGCGGCCACCCCAATACCAGCCCCAGCATTTT
d_gene: -
abundance: -
j_gene: TRBJ1-5
v_gene: TRBV15

CDR3aa: CASSRLNTQYF
CDR3nt: TGTGCCAGCAGCAGACTTAATACGCAGTATTTT
d_gene: -
abundance: -
j_gene: TRBJ2-3
v_gene: TRBV27

CDR3aa: CASSQGAGREQYF
CDR3nt: TGCGCCAGCAGCCAAGGGGCAGGGCGGGAGCAGTACTTC
d_gene: -
abundance: -
j_gene: TRBJ2-7
v_gene: TRBV4-3

CDR3aa: CASRLGTEAFF
CDR3nt: TGTGCCAGCAGGCTCGGCACTGAAGCTTTCTTT
d_gene: -
abundance: -
j_gene: TRBJ1-1
v_gene: TRBV28

CDR3aa: CASMTSGVGGELFF
CDR3nt: TGTGCCAGCATGACTAGCGGGGTCGGCGGGGAGCTGTTTTTT
d_gene: TRBD2
abundance: -
j_gene: TRBJ2-2
v_gene: TRBV28

CDR3aa: CASRGRWNEQFF
CDR3nt: TGTGCCAGCAGGGGGCGTTGGAATGAGCAGTTCTTC
d_gene: -
abundance: -
j_gene: TRBJ2-1
v_gene: TRBV2

CDR3aa: CASTHLRRANYGYTF
CDR3nt: TGTGCCAGCACCCACTTACGTCGAGCTAACTATGGCTACACCTTC
d_gene: -
abundance: -
j_gene: TRBJ1-2
v_gene: TRBV6-5

CDR3aa: CATTRGNQPQHF
CDR3nt: TGTGCCACCACTAGGGGGAATCAGCCCCAGCATTTT
d_gene: -
abundance: few
j_gene: TRBJ1-5
v_gene: TRBV2

CDR3aa: CSVEIWDRSYGYTF
CDR3nt: TGCAGCGTTGAAATATGGGACAGGAGCTATGGCTACACCTTC
d_gene: TRBD1
abundance: few
j_gene: TRBJ1-2
v_gene: TRBV29-1

CDR3aa: CASSYSTSNQPQHF
CDR3nt: TGTGCCAGCAGTTATTCGACAAGCAATCAGCCCCAGCATTTT
d_gene: -
abundance: once
j_gene: TRBJ1-5
v_gene: TRBV6-5

CDR3aa: CASSLANFYGNTIYF
CDR3nt: TGTGCCAGCAGCTTAGCGAACTTCTATGGAAACACCATATATTTT
d_gene: -
abundance: -
j_gene: TRBJ1-3
v_gene: TRBV7-8

CDR3aa: CASSNGQVYEQYF
CDR3nt: TGTGCTAGCAGCAACGGACAGGTCTACGAGCAGTACTTC
d_gene: TRBD1
abundance: -
j_gene: TRBJ2-7
v_gene: TRBV7-7

CDR3aa: CASSLARTGGHYGYTF
CDR3nt: TGTGCCAGCAGCTTAGCACGGACAGGGGGCCACTATGGCTACACCTTC
d_gene: TRBD1
abundance: once
j_gene: TRBJ1-2
v_gene: TRBV7-2

CDR3aa: CASSRERQDYEQYF
CDR3nt: TGTGCCAGCAGCCGAGAACGACAGGACTACGAGCAGTACTTC
d_gene: -
abundance: -
j_gene: TRBJ2-7
v_gene: TRBV4-2

CDR3aa: CASRVQGNTEAFF
CDR3nt: TGTGCCAGCAGGGTACAGGGGAACACTGAAGCTTTCTTT
d_gene: -
abundance: -
j_gene: TRBJ1-1
v_gene: TRBV5-8

CDR3aa: CASSQSGGQETQYF
CDR3nt: TGTGCCAGCAGCCAGAGCGGGGGGCAAGAGACCCAGTACTTC
d_gene: TRBD2
abundance: -
j_gene: TRBJ2-5
v_gene: TRBV3-1/TRBV3-2

CDR3aa: CASSRTGFYEQYF
CDR3nt: TGTGCCAGTAGTAGAACAGGGTTCTACGAGCAGTACTTC
d_gene: -
abundance: -
j_gene: TRBJ2-7
v_gene: TRBV19

CDR3aa: CASDYGGEQFF
CDR3nt: TGTGCCAGCGATTACGGAGGTGAGCAGTTCTTC
d_gene: -
abundance: -
j_gene: TRBJ2-1
v_gene: TRBV12-3/TRBV12-4

CDR3aa: CASSLGQGAEAFF
CDR3nt: TGTGCCAGCAGCCTCGGACAGGGCGCTGAAGCTTTCTTT
d_gene: TRBD1
abundance: -
j_gene: TRBJ1-1
v_gene: TRBV3-1/TRBV3-2